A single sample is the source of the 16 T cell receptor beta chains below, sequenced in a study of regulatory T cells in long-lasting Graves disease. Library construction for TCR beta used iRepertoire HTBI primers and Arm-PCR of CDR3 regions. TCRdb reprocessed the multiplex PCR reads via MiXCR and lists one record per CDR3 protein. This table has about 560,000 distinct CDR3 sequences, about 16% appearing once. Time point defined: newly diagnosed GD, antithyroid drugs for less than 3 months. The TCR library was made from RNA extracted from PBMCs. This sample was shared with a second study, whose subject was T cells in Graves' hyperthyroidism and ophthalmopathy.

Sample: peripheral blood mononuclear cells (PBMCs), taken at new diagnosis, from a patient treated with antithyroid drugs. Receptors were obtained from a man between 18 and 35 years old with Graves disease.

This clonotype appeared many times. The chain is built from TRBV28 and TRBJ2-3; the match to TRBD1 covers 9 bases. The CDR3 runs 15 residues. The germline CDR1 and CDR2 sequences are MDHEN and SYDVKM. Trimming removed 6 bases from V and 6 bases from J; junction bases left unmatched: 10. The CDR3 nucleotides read TGTGCCAGCAGCCTCACCGGGACAGGGTTTGATACGCAGTATTTT. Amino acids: CASSLTGTGFDTQYF. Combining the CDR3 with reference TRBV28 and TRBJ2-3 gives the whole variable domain DVKVTQSSRYLVKRTGEKVFLECVQDMDHENMFWYRQDPGLGLRLIYFSYDVKMKEKGDIPEGYSVSREKKERFSLILESASTNQTSMYLCASSLTGTGFDTQYFGPGTRLTVL.

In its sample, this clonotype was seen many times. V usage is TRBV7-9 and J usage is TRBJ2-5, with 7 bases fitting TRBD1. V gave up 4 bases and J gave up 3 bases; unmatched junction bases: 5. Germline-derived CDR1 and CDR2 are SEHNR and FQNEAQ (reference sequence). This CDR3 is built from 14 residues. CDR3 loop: CASSSEDRKETQYF. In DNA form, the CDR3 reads TGTGCCAGCAGCTCTGAGGACAGGAAAGAGACCCAGTACTTC.

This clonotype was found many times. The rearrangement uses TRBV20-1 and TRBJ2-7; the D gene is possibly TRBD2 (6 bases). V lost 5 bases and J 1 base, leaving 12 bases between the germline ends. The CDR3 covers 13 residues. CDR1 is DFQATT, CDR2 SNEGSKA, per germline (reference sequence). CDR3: CSAGTALSYEQYF. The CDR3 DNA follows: TGCAGTGCTGGGACTGCTCTTTCCTACGAGCAGTACTTC.

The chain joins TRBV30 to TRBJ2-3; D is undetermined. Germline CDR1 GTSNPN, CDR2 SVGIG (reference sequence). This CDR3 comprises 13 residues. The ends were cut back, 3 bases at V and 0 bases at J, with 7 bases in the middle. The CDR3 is CAWRTFSTDTQYF. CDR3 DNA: TGTGCCTGGAGGACATTTAGCACAGATACGCAGTATTTT.

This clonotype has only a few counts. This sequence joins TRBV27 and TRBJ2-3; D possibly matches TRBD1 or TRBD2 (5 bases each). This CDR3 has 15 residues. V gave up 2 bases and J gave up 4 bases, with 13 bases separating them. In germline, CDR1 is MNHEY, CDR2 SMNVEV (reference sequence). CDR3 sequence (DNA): TGTGCCAGCAGTTTAAACAGGAGGAAAGCAGATACGCAGTATTTT. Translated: CASSLNRRKADTQYF.

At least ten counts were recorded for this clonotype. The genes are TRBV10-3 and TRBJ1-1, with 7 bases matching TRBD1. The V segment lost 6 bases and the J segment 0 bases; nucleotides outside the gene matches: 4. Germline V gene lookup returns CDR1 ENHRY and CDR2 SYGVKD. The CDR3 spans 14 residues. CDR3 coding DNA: TGTGCCATCAGACGGGACAGTCTGAACACTGAAGCTTTCTTT. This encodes CAIRRDSLNTEAFF.

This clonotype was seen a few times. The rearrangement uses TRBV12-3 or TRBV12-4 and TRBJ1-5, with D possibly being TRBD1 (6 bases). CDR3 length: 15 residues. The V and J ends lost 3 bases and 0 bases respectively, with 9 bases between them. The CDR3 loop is CASSFRTDSNQPQHF. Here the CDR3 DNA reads TGTGCCAGCAGTTTCCGGACAGATAGCAATCAGCCCCAGCATTTT.

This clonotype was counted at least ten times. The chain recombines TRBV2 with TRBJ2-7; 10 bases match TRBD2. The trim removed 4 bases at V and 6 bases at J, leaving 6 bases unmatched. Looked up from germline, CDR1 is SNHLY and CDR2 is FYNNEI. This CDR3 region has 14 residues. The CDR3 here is CASSALAGVLEQYF. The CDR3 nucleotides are TGTGCCAGCAGTGCCCTAGCGGGAGTTCTCGAGCAGTACTTC.

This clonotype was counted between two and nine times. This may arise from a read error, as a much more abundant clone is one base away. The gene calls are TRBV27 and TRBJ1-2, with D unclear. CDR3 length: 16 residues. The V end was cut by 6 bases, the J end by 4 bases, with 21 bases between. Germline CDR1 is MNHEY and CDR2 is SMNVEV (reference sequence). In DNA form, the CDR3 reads TGTGCCAGCAGAAGAGTAAAGACGGACCCATTCTATGGCTACACCTTC. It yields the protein CASRRVKTDPFYGYTF.

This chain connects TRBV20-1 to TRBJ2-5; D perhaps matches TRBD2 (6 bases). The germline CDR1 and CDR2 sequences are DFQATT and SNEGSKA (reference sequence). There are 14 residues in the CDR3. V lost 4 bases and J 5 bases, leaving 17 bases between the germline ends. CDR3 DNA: TGCAGTGCTAAGGGTGGAGGGAGTCAGGAGACCCAGTACTTC. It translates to CSAKGGGSQETQYF.

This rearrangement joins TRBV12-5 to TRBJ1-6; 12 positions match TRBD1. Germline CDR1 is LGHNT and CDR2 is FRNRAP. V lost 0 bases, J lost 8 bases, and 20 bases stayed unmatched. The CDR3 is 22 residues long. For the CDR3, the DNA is TGTGCTAGTGGTTTGGTAAAACATACCGGGACAGGGGGCTCTCGGCAATATTCACCCCTCCACTTT. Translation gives CASGLVKHTGTGGSRQYSPLHF.

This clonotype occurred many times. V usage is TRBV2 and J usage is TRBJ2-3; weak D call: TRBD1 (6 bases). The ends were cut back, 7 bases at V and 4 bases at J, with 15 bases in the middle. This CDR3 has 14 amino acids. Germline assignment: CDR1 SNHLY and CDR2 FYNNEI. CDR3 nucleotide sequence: TGTGCCAGCATAAAGTCTGGGGGCGCAGATACGCAGTATTTT. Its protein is CASIKSGGADTQYF.

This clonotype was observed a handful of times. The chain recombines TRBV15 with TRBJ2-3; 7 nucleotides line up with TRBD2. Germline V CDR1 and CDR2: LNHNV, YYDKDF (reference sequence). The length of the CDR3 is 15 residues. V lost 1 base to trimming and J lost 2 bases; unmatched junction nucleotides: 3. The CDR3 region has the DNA TGTGCCACCAGCAGAGGCGGGAGCCTCACAGATACGCAGTATTTT. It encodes CATSRGGSLTDTQYF.

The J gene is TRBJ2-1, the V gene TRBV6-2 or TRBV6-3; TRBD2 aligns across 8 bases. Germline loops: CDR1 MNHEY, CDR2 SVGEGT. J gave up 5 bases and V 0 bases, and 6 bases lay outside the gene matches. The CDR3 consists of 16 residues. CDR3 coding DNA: TGTGCCAGCAGTTACTCTCAGCGGGAGACTAACAATGAGCAGTTCTTC. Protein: CASSYSQRETNNEQFF.

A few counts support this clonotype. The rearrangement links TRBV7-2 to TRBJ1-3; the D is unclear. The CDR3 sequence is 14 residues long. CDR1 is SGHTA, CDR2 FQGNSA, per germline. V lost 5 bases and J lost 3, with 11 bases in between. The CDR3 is CASSPAGYGNTIYF. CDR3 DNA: TGTGCCAGCAGCCCAGCTGGGTATGGAAACACCATATATTTT. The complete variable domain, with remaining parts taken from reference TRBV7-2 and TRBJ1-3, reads GAGVSQSPSNKVTEKGKDVELRCDPISGHTALYWYRQSLGQGLEFLIYFQGNSAPDKSGLPSDRFSAERTGGSVSTLTIQRTQQEDSAVYLCASSPAGYGNTIYFGEGSWLTVV.

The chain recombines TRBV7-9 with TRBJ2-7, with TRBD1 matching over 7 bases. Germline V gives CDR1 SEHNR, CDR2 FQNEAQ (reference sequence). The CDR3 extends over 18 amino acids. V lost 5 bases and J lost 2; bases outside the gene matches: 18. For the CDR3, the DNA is TGTGCCAGCAGCCCTTGGCCCGCCGGGACAGATGATACCTACGAGCAGTACTTC. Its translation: CASSPWPAGTDDTYEQYF.